This T cell receptor (beta chain) was obtained from a study of CD8+ T cells in alopecia areata. General study results and limits: Lesional scalp, especially alopecia totalis/universalis, showed higher clonality than normal scalp.

This CDR3 contains 15 residues. V shed 4 bases and J 4 bases; nucleotides not matched to a gene: 3. Germline CDR1 is MGHRA and CDR2 is YSYEKL. As for this clone: Its target is not known.

Individuals with alopecia areata gave both lesional scalp punch biopsies and peripheral blood for collection. Extracted from the samples, RNA was reverse transcribed into cDNA to serve as the sequencing template. Using immunoSEQ multiplex PCR, the repertoire was profiled, and TCRdb retains in-frame clones only, with some absent. The sample lists 150,000 or so clones, around 47% seen once, with about 6.4% in the top ten. This chain joins TRBV4-1 and TRBJ2-7; 14 bases match TRBD2. The sequence was obtained from a human donor with alopecia areata. Sequencing was performed on CD4+ T cells sorted from blood. In nucleotides, the CDR3 is TGCGCCAGCAGCCTCGGACTAGCGGGAGGTTACGAGCAGTACTTC. It encodes CASSLGLAGGYEQYF.